A selection of T cell receptor beta chains follows, all from one sample in a study of identical twins. A single record per CDR3 protein comes from TCRdb applying MiXCR to the 5' RACE reads. This repertoire shows about 200,000 distinct CDR3 sequences, more than 9% found once; its top ten account for 10%. Sequencing was done on a sample of memory T cells sorted from blood. The receptor source for this set is a man aged 45-60 years in good health. Both conserved end residues are part of each CDR3. The D gene is left open where the match is weak. Size is stated for part of the rows, as once, few or many counts, or as a class when the clone is expanded.

D: .
V: TRBV10-3
size: .
J: TRBJ1-2
DNA: TGTGCCACCACGGACAGCGGGGACTATGGCTACACCTTC
CDR3: CATTDSGDYGYTF

D: .
V: TRBV18
size: .
J: TRBJ1-4
DNA: TGTGCCAGCTCTCAATTGACAGGTCCAACTAATGAAAAACTGTTTTTT
CDR3: CASSQLTGPTNEKLFF

D: TRBD2
V: TRBV20-1
size: many
J: TRBJ2-3
DNA: TGCAGTGCCCAAGGTGGGCTAGCGGGAGGGGTAGATACGCAGTATTTT
CDR3: CSAQGGLAGGVDTQYF

D: TRBD2
V: TRBV12-3/TRBV12-4
size: many
J: TRBJ2-2
DNA: TGTGCCAGCAGTTTAAGGCCGAGATTCCTAGCGGGAGTGTACACCGGGGAGCTGTTTTTT
CDR3: CASSLRPRFLAGVYTGELFF

D: .
V: TRBV12-3/TRBV12-4
size: few
J: TRBJ1-1
DNA: TGTGCCAGCAGGAAGGGGGAGGGCACTGAAGCTTTCTTT
CDR3: CASRKGEGTEAFF

D: .
V: TRBV10-3
size: many
J: TRBJ1-6
DNA: TGTGCCATCAGTGAAAACACGGGGTCGAGGCATTCACCCCTCCACTTT
CDR3: CAISENTGSRHSPLHF

D: .
V: TRBV29-1
size: .
J: TRBJ2-5
DNA: TGCAGCGTTGAAGTCGTGACTAGACCTCAAGAGACCCAGTACTTC
CDR3: CSVEVVTRPQETQYF

D: .
V: TRBV19
size: many
J: TRBJ2-1
DNA: TGTGCCAGTAGTATGGACGGATACAATGAGCAGTTCTTC
CDR3: CASSMDGYNEQFF

D: .
V: TRBV5-1
size: .
J: TRBJ1-1
DNA: TGCGCCAGCAGCTTTGTTCAGGGGAACACTGAAGCTTTCTTT
CDR3: CASSFVQGNTEAFF

D: .
V: TRBV28
size: many
J: TRBJ1-2
DNA: TGTGCCAGCAGTTCCCCAGGGAGAGGCTATGGCTACACCTTC
CDR3: CASSSPGRGYGYTF

D: TRBD1
V: TRBV6-2/TRBV6-3
size: many
J: TRBJ1-1
DNA: TGTGCCAGCAGGCGCAGGACAGGGGCAATGGGGAACACTGAAGCTTTCTTT
CDR3: CASRRRTGAMGNTEAFF

D: .
V: TRBV3-1
size: few
J: TRBJ1-1
DNA: TGTGCCAGCAGCCAAGAGTGGACGGGGGGAAGCACTGAAGCTTTCTTT
CDR3: CASSQEWTGGSTEAFF

D: TRBD1
V: TRBV12-3/TRBV12-4
size: .
J: TRBJ1-6
DNA: TGTGCCAGCAGTTTAGGAGGGGACAGTAATTCACCCCTCCACTTT
CDR3: CASSLGGDSNSPLHF

D: TRBD1
V: TRBV14
size: many
J: TRBJ2-7
DNA: TGTGCCAGCAGCCAAGTACAGGGGTACGAGCAGTACTTC
CDR3: CASSQVQGYEQYF

D: .
V: TRBV7-9
size: .
J: TRBJ2-4
DNA: TGTGCCAGCGCCGGATTAGCCAAAAACATTCAGTACTTC
CDR3: CASAGLAKNIQYF

D: .
V: TRBV6-2/TRBV6-3
size: .
J: TRBJ2-7
DNA: TGTGCCAGCAGTTACTTAGGGTCGAGCTCGCCCTACGAGCAGTACTTC
CDR3: CASSYLGSSSPYEQYF

D: .
V: TRBV12-3/TRBV12-4
size: .
J: TRBJ2-2
DNA: TGTGCCAGCAGTTTAGGCCGGCTTTGGGGAGACGCGAACACCGGGGAGCTGTTTTTT
CDR3: CASSLGRLWGDANTGELFF

D: .
V: TRBV20-1
size: .
J: TRBJ2-3
DNA: TGCAGTGCTAGAGATAGGGCGCGGTTAAACACGCAGTATTTT
CDR3: CSARDRARLNTQYF

D: .
V: TRBV11-2
size: .
J: TRBJ2-3
DNA: TGTGCCAGCAGCCGCCCTACTCGCGATACGCAGTATTTT
CDR3: CASSRPTRDTQYF

D: .
V: TRBV12-3/TRBV12-4
size: few
J: TRBJ1-5
DNA: TGTGCCAGCAGTTTAAGGGGGCCCCAGCATTTT
CDR3: CASSLRGPQHF

D: .
V: TRBV7-9
size: .
J: TRBJ1-2
DNA: TGTGCCAGCAGCCACAGGACAACTAACTATGGCTACACCTTC
CDR3: CASSHRTTNYGYTF

D: TRBD1
V: TRBV24-1
size: many
J: TRBJ2-1
DNA: TGTGCCACCCGAGGACAGGGGGACTCCTACAATGAGCAGTTCTTC
CDR3: CATRGQGDSYNEQFF

D: TRBD1
V: TRBV18
size: .
J: TRBJ2-1
DNA: TGTGCCAGCTCTCTTCGGACAGGGTCCAATGAGCAGTTCTTC
CDR3: CASSLRTGSNEQFF

D: .
V: TRBV5-5
size: few
J: TRBJ2-7
DNA: TGTGCCAGCAGCTTGGACAACGGATCCTACGAGCAGTACTTC
CDR3: CASSLDNGSYEQYF

D: .
V: TRBV10-3
size: many
J: TRBJ1-2
DNA: TGTGCCATCAGTGAGTCACAGGGCTCTGGGGGCTACACCTTC
CDR3: CAISESQGSGGYTF

D: .
V: TRBV11-1
size: few
J: TRBJ2-1
DNA: TGTGCCAGCAGCTTAGCGCTAGTGGTTGGCGGCAATGAGCAGTTCTTC
CDR3: CASSLALVVGGNEQFF

D: .
V: TRBV4-3
size: few
J: TRBJ1-1
DNA: TGCGCCAGCAGCCAAGAAGGGGCAGGCACTGAAGCTTTCTTT
CDR3: CASSQEGAGTEAFF